This T cell receptor (beta chain) was captured in a study of blood T cell repertoires in COVID-19. Whole-study context: COVID-19 samples collected from the United States, Italy and Spain covered acute and convalescent phases.

Participants classified as exposed had met a COVID-19 case within 2 weeks before study entry. The CDR3 covers 14 residues. The germline V gene has CDR1 KGHDR and CDR2 SFDVKD. The V segment lost 5 bases and the J segment 2 bases; nucleotides outside the gene matches: 2. TCRdb's copy holds only in-frame clones and misses some; the assay was immunoSEQ multiplex PCR. This table holds approximately 380,000 clones, 80% to 95% found once. Sequencing was performed on PBMCs or T cells enriched from blood (not recorded which). This TCR was recovered from a woman aged 40 to 55 who had been exposed to COVID-19. The V call is TRBV24-1, the J call TRBJ1-2; 9 bases match TRBD1. CDR3 coding DNA: TGTGCCACCAGTGGGGACAGGGTGAACTATGGCTACACCTTC. It codes for CATSGDRVNYGYTF.